Here is one T cell receptor beta chain with its context. It was at deep level that the assay was run. Ten immunoSEQ deep assay plates were used by the authors to sequence unsorted PBMC DNA. Here immunoSEQ multiplex PCR was the method, and the copy in TCRdb shows in-frame clones only, minus some. The sample includes some 500,000 clones, roughly four fifths of them seen just once. The sample comes from a study of shared clonotypes between healthy human individuals. About the research overall: The donor pool was made up of two women and three men aged 18 to 49.

In unsorted samples, genomic DNA was obtained using about 90 million PBMCs. Trimming shortened V by 3 bases and J by 4 bases, and 9 bases separated the two germline ends. CDR3 length: 13 amino acids. Per the germline V gene, CDR1 is LNHDA and CDR2 is SQIVND (reference sequence). Input material: PBMCs. The V call is TRBV19, the J call TRBJ1-2, with D uncertain. The sequence was collected from a woman aged 40 to 50 in good health. Some clones in this sample may be carry-over from other donors' samples. As DNA, the CDR3 is TGTGCCAGTAGTATGACGGAAGCCTATGGCTACACCTTC. This sequence encodes CASSMTEAYGYTF.